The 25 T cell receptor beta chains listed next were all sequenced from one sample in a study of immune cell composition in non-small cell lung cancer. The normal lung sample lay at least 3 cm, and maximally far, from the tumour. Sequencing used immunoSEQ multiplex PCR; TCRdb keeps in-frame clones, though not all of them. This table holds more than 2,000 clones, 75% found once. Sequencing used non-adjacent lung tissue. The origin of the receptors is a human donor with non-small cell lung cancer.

The CDR3 DNA is TGTGCCAGCAGCTTGGTTTCAGGCTACTATCAGCCCCAGCATTTT. Its translation is CASSLVSGYYQPQHF. The V and J genes are TRBV5-8 and TRBJ1-5; D not resolved. Between the trimmed V and J ends, which lost 0 bases and 5 bases, there was a span of 12 bases. This CDR3 is built from 15 residues. Germline assignment: CDR1 SGHTS and CDR2 YDEGEE.

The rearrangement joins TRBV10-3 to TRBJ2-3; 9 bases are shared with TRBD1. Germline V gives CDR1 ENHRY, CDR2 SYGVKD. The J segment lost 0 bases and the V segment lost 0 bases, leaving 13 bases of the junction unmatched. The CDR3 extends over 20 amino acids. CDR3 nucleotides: TGTGCCATCAGTGAGTCGGCAAGGGACAGGGTGATGCGAAGCACAGATACGCAGTATTTT. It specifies CAISESARDRVMRSTDTQYF.

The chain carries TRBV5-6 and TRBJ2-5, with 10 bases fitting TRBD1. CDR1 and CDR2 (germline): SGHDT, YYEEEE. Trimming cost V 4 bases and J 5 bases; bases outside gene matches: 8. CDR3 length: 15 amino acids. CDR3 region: CASSIPGQGLETQYF. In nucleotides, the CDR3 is TGTGCCAGCAGCATACCGGGACAGGGGTTGGAGACCCAGTACTTC.

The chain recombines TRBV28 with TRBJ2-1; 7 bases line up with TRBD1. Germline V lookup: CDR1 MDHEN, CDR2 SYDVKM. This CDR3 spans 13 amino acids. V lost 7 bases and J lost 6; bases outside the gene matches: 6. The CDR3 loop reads CASKRQGFNEQFF. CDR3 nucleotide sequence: TGTGCCAGCAAAAGACAGGGTTTCAATGAGCAGTTCTTC.

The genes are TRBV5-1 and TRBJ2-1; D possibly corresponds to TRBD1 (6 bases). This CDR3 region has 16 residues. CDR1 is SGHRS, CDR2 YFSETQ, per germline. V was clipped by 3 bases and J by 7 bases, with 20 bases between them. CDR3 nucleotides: TGCGCCAGCAGCTCCAAGACAGGTTCATCGGGAAATGAGCAGTTCTTC. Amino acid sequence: CASSSKTGSSGNEQFF.

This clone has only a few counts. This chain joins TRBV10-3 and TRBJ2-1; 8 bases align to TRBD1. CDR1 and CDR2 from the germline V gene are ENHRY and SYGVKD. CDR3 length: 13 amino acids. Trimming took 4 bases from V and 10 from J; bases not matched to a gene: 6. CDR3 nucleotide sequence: TGTGCCATCAGTGGGGTTCAGGGGGCAGAGCAGTTCTTC. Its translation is CAISGVQGAEQFF.

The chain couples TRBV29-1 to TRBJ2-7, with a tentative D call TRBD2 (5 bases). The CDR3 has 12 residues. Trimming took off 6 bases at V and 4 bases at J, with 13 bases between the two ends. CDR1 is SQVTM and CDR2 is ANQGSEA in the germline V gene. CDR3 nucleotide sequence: TGCAGCGTAACCCCCGGAGGATACGAGCAGTACTTC. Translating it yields CSVTPGGYEQYF.

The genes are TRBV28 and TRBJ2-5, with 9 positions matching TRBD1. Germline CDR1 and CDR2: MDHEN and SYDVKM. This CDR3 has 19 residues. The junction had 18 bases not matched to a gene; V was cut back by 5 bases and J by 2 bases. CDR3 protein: CASSAPTGGFTLLQETQYF. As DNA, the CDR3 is TGTGCCAGCAGTGCCCCGACAGGGGGTTTTACCCTTTTACAAGAGACCCAGTACTTC. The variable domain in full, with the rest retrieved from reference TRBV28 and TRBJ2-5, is DVKVTQSSRYLVKRTGEKVFLECVQDMDHENMFWYRQDPGLGLRLIYFSYDVKMKEKGDIPEGYSVSREKKERFSLILESASTNQTSMYLCASSAPTGGFTLLQETQYFGPGTRLLVL.

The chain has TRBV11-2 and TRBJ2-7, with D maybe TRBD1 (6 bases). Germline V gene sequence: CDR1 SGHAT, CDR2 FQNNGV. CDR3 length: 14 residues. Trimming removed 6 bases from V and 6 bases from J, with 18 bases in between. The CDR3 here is CASSRGGHATEQYF. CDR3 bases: TGTGCCAGCAGTCGAGGGGGACACGCGACCGAGCAGTACTTC.

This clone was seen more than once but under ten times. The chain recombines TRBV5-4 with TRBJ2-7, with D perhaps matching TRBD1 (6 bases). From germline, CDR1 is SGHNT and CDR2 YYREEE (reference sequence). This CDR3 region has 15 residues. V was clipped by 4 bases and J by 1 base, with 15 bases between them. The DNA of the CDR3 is TGTGCCAGCAGCGTCCAGGGGACACGGTCCTACGAGCAGTACTTC. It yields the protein CASSVQGTRSYEQYF. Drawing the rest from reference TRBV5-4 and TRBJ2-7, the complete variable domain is ETGVTQSPTHLIKTRGQQVTLRCSSQSGHNTVSWYQQALGQGPQFIFQYYREEENGRGNFPPRFSGLQFPNYSSELNVNALELDDSALYLCASSVQGTRSYEQYFGPGTRLTVT.

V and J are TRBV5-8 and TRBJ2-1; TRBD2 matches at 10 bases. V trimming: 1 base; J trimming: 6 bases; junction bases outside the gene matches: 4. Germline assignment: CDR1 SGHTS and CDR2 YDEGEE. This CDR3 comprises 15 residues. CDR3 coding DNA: TGTGCCAGCAGCTTGAGTCTAGCGGGAGCCAATGAGCAGTTCTTC. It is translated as CASSLSLAGANEQFF.

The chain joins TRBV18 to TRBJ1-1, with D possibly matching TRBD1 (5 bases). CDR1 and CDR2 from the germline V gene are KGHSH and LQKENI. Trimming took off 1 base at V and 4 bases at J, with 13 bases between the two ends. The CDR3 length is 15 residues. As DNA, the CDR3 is TGTGCCAGCTCACCACGGAGAGGGGAGGGCACTGAAGCTTTCTTT. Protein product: CASSPRRGEGTEAFF.

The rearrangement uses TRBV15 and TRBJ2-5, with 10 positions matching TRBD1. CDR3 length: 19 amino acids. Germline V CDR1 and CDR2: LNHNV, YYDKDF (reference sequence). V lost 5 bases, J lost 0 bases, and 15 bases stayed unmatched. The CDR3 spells CATSSRQGAGLGYQETQYF. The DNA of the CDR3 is TGTGCCACCAGCTCGCGACAGGGGGCGGGATTGGGGTACCAAGAGACCCAGTACTTC.

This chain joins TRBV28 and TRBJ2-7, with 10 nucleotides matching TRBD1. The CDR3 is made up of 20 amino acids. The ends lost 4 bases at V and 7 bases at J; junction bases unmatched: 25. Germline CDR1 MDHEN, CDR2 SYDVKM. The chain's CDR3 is CASSSPPGQGKTSAILEQYF. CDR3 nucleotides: TGTGCCAGCAGTTCACCCCCGGGACAGGGGAAGACGAGCGCTATTTTGGAGCAGTACTTC.

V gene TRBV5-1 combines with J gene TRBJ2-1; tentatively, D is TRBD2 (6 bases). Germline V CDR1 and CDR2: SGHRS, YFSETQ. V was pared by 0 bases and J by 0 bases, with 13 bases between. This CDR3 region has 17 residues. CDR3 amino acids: CASSLAASGLSYNEQFF. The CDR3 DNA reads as TGCGCCAGCAGCTTGGCCGCCAGCGGGCTCTCCTACAATGAGCAGTTCTTC.

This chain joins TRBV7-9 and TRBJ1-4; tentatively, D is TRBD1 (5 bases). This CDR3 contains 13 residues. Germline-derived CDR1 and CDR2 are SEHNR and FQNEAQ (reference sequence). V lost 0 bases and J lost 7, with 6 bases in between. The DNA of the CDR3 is TGTGCCAGCAGCTTAGCGGGGGGTGAAAAACTGTTTTTT. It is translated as CASSLAGGEKLFF.

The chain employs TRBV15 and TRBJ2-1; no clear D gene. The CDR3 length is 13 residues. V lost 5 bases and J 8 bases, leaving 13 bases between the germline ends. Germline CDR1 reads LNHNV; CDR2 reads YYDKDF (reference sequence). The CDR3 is CATSRPQVDEQFF. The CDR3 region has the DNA TGTGCCACCAGCCGCCCTCAGGTCGATGAGCAGTTCTTC.

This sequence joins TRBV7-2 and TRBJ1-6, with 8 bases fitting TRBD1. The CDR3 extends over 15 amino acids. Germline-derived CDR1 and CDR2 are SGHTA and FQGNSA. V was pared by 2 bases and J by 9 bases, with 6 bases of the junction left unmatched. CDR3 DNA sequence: TGTGCCAGCAGCTTAAGGACAGGGTTTGGTTCACCCCTCCACTTT. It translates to CASSLRTGFGSPLHF.

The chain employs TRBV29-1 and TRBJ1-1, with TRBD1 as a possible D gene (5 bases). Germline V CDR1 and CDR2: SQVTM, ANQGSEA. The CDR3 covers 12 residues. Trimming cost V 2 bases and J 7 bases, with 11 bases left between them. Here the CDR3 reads CSVESPTVEAFF. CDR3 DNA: TGCAGCGTTGAAAGCCCGACAGTTGAAGCTTTCTTT.

The CDR3 region has the DNA TGTGCCAGCTCACCACCGGGACAGAGGATTTATGGCTACACCTTC. Residues: CASSPPGQRIYGYTF. The rearrangement uses TRBV18 and TRBJ1-2, with 7 bases identical to TRBD1. V shed 0 bases and J 5 bases; nucleotides not matched to a gene: 6. CDR1 and CDR2 (germline): KGHSH, LQKENI. The length of the CDR3 is 15 residues.

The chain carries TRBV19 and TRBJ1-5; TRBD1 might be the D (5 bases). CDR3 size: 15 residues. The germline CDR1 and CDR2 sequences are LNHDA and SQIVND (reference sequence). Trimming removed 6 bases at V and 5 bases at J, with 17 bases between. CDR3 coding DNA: TGTGCCAGTAGCTCGGGGGGGATCAGGGATCAGCCCCAGCATTTT. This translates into CASSSGGIRDQPQHF.

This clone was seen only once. The CDR3 spells CASSSSTNTGELFF. The CDR3 DNA reads TGTGCCAGCAGCTCCTCAACTAACACCGGGGAGCTGTTTTTT. The genes are TRBV5-5 and TRBJ2-2; D is undetermined. V shed 3 bases and J shed 2 bases, with 8 bases lying between them. From germline, CDR1 is SGHKS and CDR2 YYEKEE (reference sequence). The CDR3 has 14 amino acids. Full variable domain (rest looked up from reference TRBV5-5 and TRBJ2-2): DAGVTQSPTHLIKTRGQQVTLRCSPISGHKSVSWYQQVLGQGPQFIFQYYEKEERGRGNFPDRFSARQFPNYSSELNVNALLLGDSALYLCASSSSTNTGELFFGEGSRLTVL.

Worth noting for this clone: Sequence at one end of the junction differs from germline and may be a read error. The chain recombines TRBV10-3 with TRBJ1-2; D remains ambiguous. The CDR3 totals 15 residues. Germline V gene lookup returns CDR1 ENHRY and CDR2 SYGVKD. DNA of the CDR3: TGTGCCAGCAGTTACTCCCGAGGATCTAACTATGGCTACACCTTC. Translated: CASSYSRGSNYGYTF.

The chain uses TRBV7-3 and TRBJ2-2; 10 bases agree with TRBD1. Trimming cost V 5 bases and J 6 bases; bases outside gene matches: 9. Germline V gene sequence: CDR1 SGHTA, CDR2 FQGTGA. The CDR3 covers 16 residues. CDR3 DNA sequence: TGTGCCAGCAGCCCCTCGGGACAGGGGCTCTCCGGGGAGCTGTTTTTT. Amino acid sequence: CASSPSGQGLSGELFF.

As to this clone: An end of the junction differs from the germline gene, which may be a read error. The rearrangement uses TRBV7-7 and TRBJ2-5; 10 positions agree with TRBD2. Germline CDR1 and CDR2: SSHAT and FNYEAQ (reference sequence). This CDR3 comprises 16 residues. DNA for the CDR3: TGTGCTAGCAGCTTAAGGCTAGCGGGAGTTCAAGAGACCCAGTACTTC. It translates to CASSLRLAGVQETQYF.